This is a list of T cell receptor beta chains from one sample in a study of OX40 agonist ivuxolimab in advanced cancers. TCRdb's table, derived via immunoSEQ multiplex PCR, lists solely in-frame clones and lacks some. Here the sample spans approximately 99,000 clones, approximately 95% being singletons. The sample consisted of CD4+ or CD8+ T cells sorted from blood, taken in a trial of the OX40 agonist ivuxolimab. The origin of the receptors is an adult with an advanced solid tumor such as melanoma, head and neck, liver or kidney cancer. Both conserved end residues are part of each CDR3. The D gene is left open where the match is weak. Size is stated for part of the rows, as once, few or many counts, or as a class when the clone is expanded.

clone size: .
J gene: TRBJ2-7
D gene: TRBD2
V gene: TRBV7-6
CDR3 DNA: TGTGCCAGCAGCTTAGCGTCAATGGGACTAGCGCCCGAGCAGTACTTC
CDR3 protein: CASSLASMGLAPEQYF

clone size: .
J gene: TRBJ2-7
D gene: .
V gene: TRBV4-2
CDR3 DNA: TGTGCCAGCAGCCAAGCGTCCTCCTACGAGCAGTACTTC
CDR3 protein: CASSQASSYEQYF

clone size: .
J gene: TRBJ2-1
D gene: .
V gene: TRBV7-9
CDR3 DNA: TGTGCCAGCAGCTTAGGCGGTATGGGAACATACAATGAGCAGTTCTTC
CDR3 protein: CASSLGGMGTYNEQFF

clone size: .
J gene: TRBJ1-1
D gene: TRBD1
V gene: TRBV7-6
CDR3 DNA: TGTGCCAGCAGCTTAGGACAGGGAAGCACTGAAGCTTTCTTT
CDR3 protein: CASSLGQGSTEAFF

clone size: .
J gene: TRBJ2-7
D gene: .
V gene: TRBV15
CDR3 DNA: TGTGCCACCAGCAGGGGATCCTACTACGAGCAGTACTTC
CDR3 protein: CATSRGSYYEQYF

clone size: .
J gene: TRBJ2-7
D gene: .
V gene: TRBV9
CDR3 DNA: TGTGCCAGCAGCTCCCCTACTTTGGAGGGTGGGGACGAGCAGTACTTC
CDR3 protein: CASSSPTLEGGDEQYF

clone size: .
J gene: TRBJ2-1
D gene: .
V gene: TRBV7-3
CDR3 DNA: TGTGCCAGCAGCTCCACAGGTGGGCCTTACAATGAGCAGTTCTTC
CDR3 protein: CASSSTGGPYNEQFF

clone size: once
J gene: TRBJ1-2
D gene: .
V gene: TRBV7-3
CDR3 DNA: TGTGCCAGCAGGCCGATTGGACAAACTAACTATGGCTACACCTTC
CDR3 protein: CASRPIGQTNYGYTF

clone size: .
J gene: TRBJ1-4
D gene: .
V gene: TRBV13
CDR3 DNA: TGTGCCAGCAGCTTAGGGGTTGTAACTAATGAAAAACTGTTTTTT
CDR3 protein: CASSLGVVTNEKLFF

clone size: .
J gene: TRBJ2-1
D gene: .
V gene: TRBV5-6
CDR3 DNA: TGTGCCAGCAGCTTGGCGGGGACGTGGAATGAGCAGTTCTTC
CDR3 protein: CASSLAGTWNEQFF

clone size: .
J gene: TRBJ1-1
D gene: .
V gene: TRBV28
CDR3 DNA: TGTGCCAGCAGTTTAGGGGGTCGACTTGAAGCTTTCTTT
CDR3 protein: CASSLGGRLEAFF

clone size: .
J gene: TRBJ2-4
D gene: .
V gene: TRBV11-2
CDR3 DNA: TGTGCCAGCAGCTTAATTCCTTTCGGTACGGGAGCCAAAAACATTCAGTACTTC
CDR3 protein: CASSLIPFGTGAKNIQYF